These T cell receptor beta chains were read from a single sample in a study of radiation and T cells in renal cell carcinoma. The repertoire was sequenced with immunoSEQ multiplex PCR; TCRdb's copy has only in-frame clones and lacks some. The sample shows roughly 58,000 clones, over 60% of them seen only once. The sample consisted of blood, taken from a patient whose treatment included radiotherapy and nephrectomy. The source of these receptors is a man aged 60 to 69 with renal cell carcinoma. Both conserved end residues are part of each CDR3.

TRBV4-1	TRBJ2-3	CASSQDLPTDTQYF
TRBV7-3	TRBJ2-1	CASSSLGGRDEQFF
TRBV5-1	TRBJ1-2	CASRLDPGASYGYTF
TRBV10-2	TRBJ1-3	CASSSSVQGVTGNTIYF
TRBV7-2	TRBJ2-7	CASSFETGVHYEQYF
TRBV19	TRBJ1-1	CASSTTGGLATEAFF
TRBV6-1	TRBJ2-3	CASSEGLALTDTQYF
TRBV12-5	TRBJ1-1	CASGRSQGAEAPEAFF
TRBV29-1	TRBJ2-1	CSVEEGEGGFF
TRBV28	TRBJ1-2	CASSLPGQGNYGYTF
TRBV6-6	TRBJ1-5	CASSYYRTGSGQPQHF
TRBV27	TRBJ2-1	CASSLSGTGRRLGGNEQFF
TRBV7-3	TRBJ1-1	CASSSSRGNQAFF
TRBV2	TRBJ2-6	CASSTLSGANVLTF
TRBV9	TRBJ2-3	CASSPRGGAGGSDTQYF
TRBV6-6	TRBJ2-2	CASAGGANTGELFF
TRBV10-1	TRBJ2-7	CASSLGQIAKDEQYF
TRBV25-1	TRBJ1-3	CASSELGTGGHTIYF
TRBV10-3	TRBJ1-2	CAISESSRANYGYTF
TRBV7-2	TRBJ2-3	CASSSYTGLAGDTQYF
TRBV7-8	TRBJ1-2	CASSLINRDRGLGYGYTF
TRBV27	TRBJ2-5	CASSSGTGTSGRETQYF
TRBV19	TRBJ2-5	CASSTNIGMETQYF
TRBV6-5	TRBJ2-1	CASSYAGGEQFF
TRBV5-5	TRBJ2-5	CASSLAEGSQRETQYF
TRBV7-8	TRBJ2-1	CASSPREWEQFF
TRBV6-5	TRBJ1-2	CASTQTGGGDGYTF
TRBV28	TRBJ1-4	CASSSSTGTPGGYDEKLFF
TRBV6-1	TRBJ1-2	CASRAGISADGYTF
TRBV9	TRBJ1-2	CASSAGTLNDYGYTF
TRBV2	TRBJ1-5	CASSDGQGDQPQHF
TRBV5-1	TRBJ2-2	CASSFSTNTGELFF
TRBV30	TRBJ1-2	CACQPISGLPKDYGYTF
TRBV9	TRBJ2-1	CASSVAMDSFISYNEQFF
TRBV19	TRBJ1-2	CASSMTGTGLAGDGYTF
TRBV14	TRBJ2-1	CASSRQGLAGLYEQFF
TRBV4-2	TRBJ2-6	CASSQDRGLDSGANVLTF
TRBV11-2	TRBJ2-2	CASSLHPGVNTGELFF
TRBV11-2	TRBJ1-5	CASSLGSGVWPQHF
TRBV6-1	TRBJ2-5	CASRKTGETQYF
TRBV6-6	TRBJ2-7	CASSYVYSTPYEQYF
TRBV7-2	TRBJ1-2	CASSLVPTLTGMDGYTF
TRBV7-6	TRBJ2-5	CASSLGTTSGETQYF
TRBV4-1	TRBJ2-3	CASSQQTGTTDTQYF
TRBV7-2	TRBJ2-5	CASSLSSGGGGTQYF